This T cell receptor (beta chain) comes out of a study of blood T cell repertoires in COVID-19. Study-wide background: COVID-19 samples from acute and convalescent phases originated in the United States, Italy and Spain.

Data came from immunoSEQ multiplex PCR; TCRdb stores just in-frame clones and leaves some out. The table shows approximately 200,000 clones, with approximately 80% occurring only once. Source material: peripheral blood. The origin of this receptor is a woman older than 75 with COVID-19, enrolled during active disease.

The CDR3 loop reads CASGRNTEAFF. Written as DNA, the CDR3 is TGTGCCAGCGGCAGGAACACTGAAGCTTTCTTT. The chain combines TRBV7-9 with TRBJ1-1; no clear D gene. This CDR3 comprises 11 residues. Germline V gene lookup returns CDR1 SEHNR and CDR2 FQNEAQ (reference sequence). The ends were cut back, 8 bases at V and 1 base at J, with 5 bases in the middle.